The 3 T cell receptor beta chains below were found in one sample sequenced in a study of blood T cell repertoires in COVID-19 (dated by TCRdb to about 2020). The library was built by means of the immunoSEQ multiplex PCR assay. Sourced from immuneACCESS, this table was stored by TCRdb with only in-frame sequences that have V and J called. A share of the clones is absent; for the studies checked, an unresolved V gene accounts for under half, and the remainder has no known explanation. This sample lists over 140,000 clones; about three quarters were detected once. The ten largest clones add up to roughly 9% of the sample. The sample comprised peripheral blood. The origin of the receptors is a woman aged 45-59 years with active or convalescent COVID-19.

V usage is TRBV7-9 and J usage is TRBJ1-2; weak D call: TRBD1 (5 bases). The CDR3 is 14 residues long. Germline assignment: CDR1 SEHNR and CDR2 FQNEAQ (reference sequence). Trimming stripped 5 bases from V and 4 bases from J, with 14 bases between. CDR3 protein: CASSHHSGLYGYTF. The DNA for the CDR3 is TGTGCCAGCAGCCATCATTCGGGACTCTATGGCTACACCTTC.

V is TRBV7-2 and J is TRBJ1-1; D not certain. This CDR3 spans 14 amino acids. V lost 5 bases and J 3 bases, leaving 13 bases between the germline ends. CDR1 SGHTA and CDR2 FQGNSA come from the germline V gene. CDR3 sequence (DNA): TGTGCCAGCAGCGCTAGACCCTGGGACACTGAAGCTTTCTTT. Amino acid sequence: CASSARPWDTEAFF.

The V and J genes are TRBV18 and TRBJ2-7, with 8 bases fitting TRBD2. CDR1 and CDR2 (germline): KGHSH, LQKENI. This CDR3 has 14 residues. V dropped 1 base and J dropped 5; count of bases not matched to a gene: 4. The CDR3 sequence is CASSPQAGDNEQYF. CDR3 DNA: TGTGCCAGCTCACCACAAGCGGGAGATAACGAGCAGTACTTC.